This TCR beta chain was captured in a study of blood T cell repertoires in COVID-19. This clone has only a few counts. Germline V gene data show CDR1 as SGHTA and CDR2 as FQGTGA. The CDR3 sequence is 15 residues long. The V gene end was trimmed by 1 base and the J gene end by 3 bases; junction bases not matched to a gene: 6. Assay used: immunoSEQ multiplex PCR; TCRdb lists only in-frame clones, some missing. The profile shows roughly 150,000 clones, roughly 80% of them singletons. Participant ages covered about 18 to 100 years across 20 to 30 US areas. Source material: PBMCs or T cells enriched from blood (not recorded which). This chain connects TRBV7-3 to TRBJ2-7; 7 bases map to TRBD1. The source is a woman aged 55-69 years who had recovered from COVID-19. The CDR3 reads CASSLRGGDLYEQYF. DNA for the CDR3: TGTGCCAGCAGCTTAAGAGGGGGCGATCTCTACGAGCAGTACTTC.